One and the same sample provided the 28 T cell receptor beta chains below, sequenced in a study of blood T cell repertoires in COVID-19. Clones were read by immunoSEQ multiplex PCR, and TCRdb kept only the in-frame ones, dropping some. The table includes 150,000 to 170,000 clones, around 84% detected once. The specimen sequenced was PBMCs or T cells enriched from blood (not recorded which). The source is a man aged 45-60 years who had recovered from COVID-19.

This clone was seen more than once but under ten times. J is TRBJ1-6 and V is TRBV6-5; a weak D match, TRBD1 (5 bases). Germline V CDR1 and CDR2: MNHEY, SVGAGI. V was pared by 2 bases and J by 7 bases, with 9 bases between. This CDR3 region has 14 residues. Here the CDR3 DNA reads TGTGCCAGCAGTTACGGGCCAGGGAATTCACCCCTCCACTTT. Its protein is CASSYGPGNSPLHF.

The gene calls are TRBV2 and TRBJ2-5; TRBD1 aligns across 7 bases. The CDR3 loop spans 12 amino acids. The germline V gene encodes CDR1 SNHLY and CDR2 FYNNEI. Trimming at V came to 5 bases and at J to 5 bases, leaving 2 bases not matched to a gene. The CDR3 DNA reads TGTGCCAGCAGTATACAGGGGGAGACCCAGTACTTC. This gives the protein CASSIQGETQYF. Full variable domain (rest looked up from reference TRBV2 and TRBJ2-5): EPEVTQTPSHQVTQMGQEVILRCVPISNHLYFYWYRQILGQKVEFLVSFYNNEISEKSEIFDDQFSVERPDGSNFTLKIRSTKLEDSAMYFCASSIQGETQYFGPGTRLLVL.

This clone was picked up many times. This chain uses TRBV6-6 with TRBJ2-3; the match to TRBD1 covers 8 bases. The V segment lost 6 bases and the J segment 0 bases; nucleotides outside the gene matches: 5. CDR1 is MNHNY, CDR2 SVGAGI, per germline (reference sequence). The CDR3 totals 15 residues. The CDR3 DNA follows: TGTGCCAGCAGAATCGACAGGGGTAGCACAGATACGCAGTATTTT. This sequence encodes CASRIDRGSTDTQYF.

The CDR3 region has the DNA TGCGCCAGCAGCTTGATGGGACTAGCTGGGGTAGAGACCCAGTACTTC. Its protein product is CASSLMGLAGVETQYF. This chain links TRBV5-1 with TRBJ2-5; 9 bases align to TRBD2. With 1 base clipped from V and 4 bases from J, the junction kept 8 bases outside the gene matches. The germline CDR1 and CDR2 sequences are SGHRS and YFSETQ. The CDR3 totals 16 residues.

This chain uses TRBV6-1 with TRBJ2-7; 12 nucleotides match TRBD2. Germline V CDR1 and CDR2: MNHNS, SASEGT. This CDR3 is 15 amino acids long. V gave up 3 bases and J gave up 3 bases; unmatched junction bases: 3. This CDR3 reads CASSEETSGGYEQYF. CDR3 bases: TGTGCCAGCAGTGAGGAGACTAGCGGGGGCTACGAGCAGTACTTC.

The chain links TRBV13 to TRBJ2-7; 7 nucleotides line up with TRBD1. V dropped 5 bases and J dropped 8; count of bases not matched to a gene: 6. CDR1 is PRHDT and CDR2 is FYEKMQ in the germline V gene (reference sequence). The CDR3 spans 12 residues. The CDR3 DNA follows: TGTGCCAGCAGCACTGGACAGGTTAAGCAGTACTTC. Residues: CASSTGQVKQYF.

This chain connects TRBV11-2 to TRBJ2-3, with 8 bases matching TRBD2. The CDR3 is 16 amino acids. CDR1 is SGHAT and CDR2 is FQNNGV in the germline V gene. The J segment lost 2 bases and the V segment lost 3 bases, leaving 7 bases of the junction unmatched. This CDR3 reads CASSLGNSGVTDTQYF. The CDR3 bases are TGTGCCAGCAGCTTGGGGAATAGCGGGGTCACAGATACGCAGTATTTT.

CDR3 amino acids: CASSGTEAGTEAFF. Here the CDR3 DNA reads TGTGCCAGCAGCGGAACGGAGGCGGGGACTGAAGCTTTCTTT. The V call is TRBV9, the J call TRBJ1-1, with no clear D. Trimming took off 3 bases at V and 5 bases at J, with 14 bases between the two ends. The germline V gene has CDR1 SGDLS and CDR2 YYNGEE. The CDR3 consists of 14 residues.

The chain combines TRBV14 with TRBJ1-6, with D perhaps matching TRBD1 (5 bases). The CDR3 loop spans 20 amino acids. Looked up from germline, CDR1 is SGHDN and CDR2 is FVKESK. Trimming took off 2 bases at V and 1 base at J, with 21 bases between the two ends. The CDR3 is CASSQLGTTAEGSYNSPLHF. CDR3 sequence (DNA): TGTGCCAGCAGCCAATTAGGTACCACCGCGGAGGGGTCCTATAATTCACCCCTCCACTTT. The whole variable domain, filled in from reference TRBV14 and TRBJ1-6, reads EAGVTQFPSHSVIEKGQTVTLRCDPISGHDNLYWYRRVMGKEIKFLLHFVKESKQDESGMPNNRFLAERTGGTYSTLKVQPAELEDSGVYFCASSQLGTTAEGSYNSPLHFGNGTRLTVT.

This chain connects TRBV30 to TRBJ1-3; 8 bases fit TRBD1. The CDR3 is 14 residues long. The V gene's germline CDR1 is GTSNPN and CDR2 SVGIG (reference sequence). Losses at the gene ends were 2 bases for V and 0 bases for J; bases not matched to a gene: 0. CDR3 sequence: CAWSTGGSGNTIYF. CDR3 sequence (DNA): TGTGCCTGGAGTACAGGGGGCTCTGGAAACACCATATATTTT.

The CDR3 loop reads CASSFGGRDGYTF. The CDR3 nucleotides are TGTGCCAGCAGCTTCGGGGGGAGAGACGGCTACACCTTC. This sequence joins TRBV13 and TRBJ1-2; D is perhaps TRBD1 (5 bases). CDR1 is PRHDT and CDR2 is FYEKMQ in the germline V gene (reference sequence). CDR3 length: 13 residues. V lost 3 bases to trimming and J lost 8 bases, with 13 bases between them.

J is TRBJ2-1 and V is TRBV11-3, with 8 bases that match TRBD1. The CDR3 spans 14 residues. Germline CDR1 SGHNT, CDR2 YENEEA. The V and J ends lost 2 bases and 5 bases, in that order; junction bases with no gene match: 2. CDR3: CASSLIQGDNEQFF. CDR3 bases: TGTGCCAGCAGCTTAATACAGGGGGACAATGAGCAGTTCTTC.

The rearrangement joins TRBV5-1 to TRBJ2-1; 8 bases map to TRBD2. Germline CDR1 is SGHRS and CDR2 is YFSETQ. The CDR3 is 15 residues long. V shed 0 bases and J 7 bases; nucleotides not matched to a gene: 6. CDR3 nucleotide sequence: TGCGCCAGCAGCTTGGCCGCGGGACTAGATAATGAGCAGTTCTTC. This codes for CASSLAAGLDNEQFF.

J is TRBJ1-1 and V is TRBV29-1, with 9 bases lining up with TRBD1. Germline assignment: CDR1 SQVTM and CDR2 ANQGSEA. V dropped 3 bases and J dropped 5; count of bases not matched to a gene: 4. The CDR3 length is 13 residues. The DNA for the CDR3 is TGCAGCGTTGAGAGGACAGGGGATACTGAAGCTTTCTTT. Its protein product is CSVERTGDTEAFF.

The chain couples TRBV5-6 to TRBJ1-2; no clear D. The CDR3 is 13 amino acids. V was pared by 4 bases and J by 1 base, with 8 bases between. CDR1 SGHDT and CDR2 YYEEEE come from the germline V gene. The CDR3 DNA follows: TGTGCCAGCAGCCAACAGAATAACTATGGCTACACCTTC. Amino acids: CASSQQNNYGYTF.

The chain joins TRBV2 to TRBJ1-2; TRBD1 agrees at 7 bases. The V segment lost 10 bases and the J segment 7 bases; nucleotides outside the gene matches: 12. Germline CDR1 reads SNHLY; CDR2 reads FYNNEI. The CDR3 spans 13 residues. The CDR3 region is CAIHRGMVSGYTF. The CDR3 DNA reads as TGTGCCATACACAGGGGCATGGTTAGTGGCTACACCTTC. The entire variable domain, with the rest obtained from reference TRBV2 and TRBJ1-2, is as follows: EPEVTQTPSHQVTQMGQEVILRCVPISNHLYFYWYRQILGQKVEFLVSFYNNEISEKSEIFDDQFSVERPDGSNFTLKIRSTKLEDSAMYFCAIHRGMVSGYTFGSGTRLTVV.

The chain uses TRBV5-1 and TRBJ2-7; 10 bases match TRBD1. The CDR3 has 14 residues. The germline V gene encodes CDR1 SGHRS and CDR2 YFSETQ. The junction had 3 bases not matched to a gene; V was cut back by 4 bases and J by 2 bases. CDR3 DNA sequence: TGCGCCAGCAGCGGGGGGACAGGGGCCTACGAGCAGTACTTC. Its translation: CASSGGTGAYEQYF. Full variable domain (rest looked up from reference TRBV5-1 and TRBJ2-7): KAGVTQTPRYLIKTRGQQVTLSCSPISGHRSVSWYQQTPGQGLQFLFEYFSETQRNKGNFPGRFSGRQFSNSRSEMNVSTLELGDSALYLCASSGGTGAYEQYFGPGTRLTVT.

This chain links TRBV14 with TRBJ2-5; 8 bases are shared with TRBD2. V shed 1 base, J shed 7 bases, and the junction held 2 bases outside the gene matches. From germline, CDR1 is SGHDN and CDR2 FVKESK. The CDR3 is made up of 13 amino acids. The CDR3 sequence: CASSQGGLGTQYF. CDR3 DNA sequence: TGTGCCAGCAGCCAAGGGGGACTAGGGACCCAGTACTTC. The full variable domain, rest sourced from reference TRBV14 and TRBJ2-5, is EAGVTQFPSHSVIEKGQTVTLRCDPISGHDNLYWYRRVMGKEIKFLLHFVKESKQDESGMPNNRFLAERTGGTYSTLKVQPAELEDSGVYFCASSQGGLGTQYFGPGTRLLVL.

The chain has TRBV6-5 and TRBJ1-5; a weak D match, TRBD1 (5 bases). Germline-derived CDR1 and CDR2 are MNHEY and SVGAGI. V lost 7 bases and J lost 4, with 14 bases in between. The length of the CDR3 is 14 residues. The CDR3 region has the DNA TGTGCCAGCAATCCGCAGGGACTAAATCAGCCCCAGCATTTT. Translation gives CASNPQGLNQPQHF.

The V gene is TRBV7-3, the J gene TRBJ1-1; 10 positions agree with TRBD1. This CDR3 is built from 13 residues. Germline trimming cut 6 bases from V and 10 bases from J; bases unmatched to any gene: 8. Per the germline V gene, CDR1 is SGHTA and CDR2 is FQGTGA. CDR3 coding DNA: TGTGCCAGCAGTCCCGGGACAGGGGCGCTAGCTTTCTTT. This translates into CASSPGTGALAFF.

The chain links TRBV7-8 to TRBJ1-2, with a tentative D call TRBD1 (5 bases). Trimming stripped 5 bases from V and 6 bases from J, with 13 bases between. The germline V gene encodes CDR1 SGHVS and CDR2 FQNEAQ. The CDR3 contains 13 residues. CDR3 nucleotide sequence: TGTGCCAGCAGCCGGGGTACGGGGGATGGCTACACCTTC. This encodes CASSRGTGDGYTF.

The CDR3: CASSVGDREAAFF. Here the CDR3 DNA reads TGTGCCAGCAGCGTAGGAGACAGGGAGGCGGCTTTCTTT. The V gene is TRBV9, the J gene TRBJ1-1, with TRBD1 matching 7 bases. Germline V gives CDR1 SGDLS, CDR2 YYNGEE. V lost 0 bases, J lost 11 bases, and 7 bases stayed unmatched. The CDR3 is made up of 13 amino acids.

This chain connects TRBV5-1 to TRBJ1-5, with no clear D. This CDR3 contains 13 residues. CDR1 SGHRS and CDR2 YFSETQ come from the germline V gene. Trimming took 5 bases from V and 5 from J, leaving 11 bases between them. The CDR3 DNA follows: TGCGCCAGCAGACAAGGCGGGGATCAGCCCCAGCATTTT. Residues: CASRQGGDQPQHF.

The count of this clone is one. The genes are TRBV6-6 and TRBJ1-1; 8 positions agree with TRBD1. In germline, CDR1 is MNHNY, CDR2 SVGAGI (reference sequence). V was pared by 10 bases and J by 4 bases, with 11 bases of the junction left unmatched. CDR3 length: 14 amino acids. CDR3 sequence reads: CAITRPQGATEAFF. DNA of the CDR3: TGTGCCATCACGCGACCTCAGGGGGCCACTGAAGCTTTCTTT.

The J gene is TRBJ2-7, the V gene TRBV7-9; TRBD2 matches 8 bases. Germline CDR1 SEHNR, CDR2 FQNEAQ (reference sequence). This CDR3 is built from 14 residues. The ends lost 1 base at V and 2 bases at J; junction bases unmatched: 1. In nucleotides, the CDR3 is TGTGCCAGCAGCTTAGGACTAGCGACCTACGAGCAGTACTTC. Encoded protein: CASSLGLATYEQYF. Full variable domain (remainder filled in from reference TRBV7-9 and TRBJ2-7): DTGVSQNPRHKITKRGQNVTFRCDPISEHNRLYWYRQTLGQGPEFLTYFQNEAQLEKSRLLSDRFSAERPKGSFSTLEIQRTEQGDSAMYLCASSLGLATYEQYFGPGTRLTVT.

This clone has just one count. The J gene is TRBJ2-5, the V gene TRBV3-1 (or the pseudogene TRBV3-2), with 8 bases matching TRBD2. The CDR3 has 17 amino acids. CDR1 is LGHDT, CDR2 YNNKEL, per germline (reference sequence). J gave up 5 bases and V 3 bases, and 14 bases lay outside the gene matches. The CDR3 DNA reads as TGTGCCAGCAGCCAGGGTCTTGACGGGGGGGCCGGTGAGACCCAGTACTTC. This gives the protein CASSQGLDGGAGETQYF.

J is TRBJ1-2 and V is TRBV4-3; a possible D gene is TRBD1 (6 bases). CDR3 length: 14 residues. V was clipped by 0 bases and J by 8 bases, with 13 bases between them. Germline V lookup: CDR1 LGHNA, CDR2 YSLEER. The DNA of the CDR3 is TGCGCCAGCAGCCAAGATTTGGGGGCGCGAGGCTACACCTTC. It encodes CASSQDLGARGYTF.

This clone came up once. The V and J genes are TRBV7-2 and TRBJ2-1; TRBD1 matches 9 bases. V gave up 3 bases and J gave up 6 bases; unmatched junction bases: 6. The germline V gene has CDR1 SGHTA and CDR2 FQGNSA. The CDR3 runs to 15 residues. CDR3 sequence reads: CASSLNRGLFNEQFF. DNA for the CDR3: TGTGCCAGCAGCTTGAACAGGGGGCTTTTCAATGAGCAGTTCTTC.